This entry lists 15 T cell receptor beta chains sequenced from one sample in a study of T cell responses to AZD1222 COVID-19 vaccine. Data came from immunoSEQ multiplex PCR; TCRdb stores just in-frame clones and leaves some out. The sample yields 80,000 to 100,000 clones, around 89% seen once. Sequencing used peripheral blood, obtained on day 0 of AZD1222 vaccination. The origin of the receptors is an adult in good health.

This clone was seen a few times. CDR3 in amino acids: CATSGPGVLGELFF. The CDR3 DNA sequence: TGTGCCACCAGTGGTCCAGGGGTGTTGGGGGAGCTGTTTTTT. The V gene is TRBV24-1, the J gene TRBJ2-2, with TRBD1 as a possible D gene (6 bases). Looked up from germline, CDR1 is KGHDR and CDR2 is SFDVKD. Between the trimmed V and J ends, which lost 5 bases and 8 bases, there was a span of 14 bases. The CDR3 covers 14 residues.

V gene TRBV19 combines with J gene TRBJ2-2, with D possibly TRBD2 on 6 matching bases. This CDR3 is built from 17 residues. The germline V and J ends were trimmed by 0 bases and 1 base, with 12 bases remaining between them. In germline, CDR1 is LNHDA, CDR2 SQIVND (reference sequence). The chain's CDR3 is CASSIDWGSGNTGELFF. As DNA, the CDR3 is TGTGCCAGTAGTATAGATTGGGGTAGCGGGAACACCGGGGAGCTGTTTTTT.

The chain carries TRBV2 and TRBJ2-1, with 10 positions matching TRBD2. The CDR3 is 17 amino acids. From germline, CDR1 is SNHLY and CDR2 FYNNEI. V was pared by 6 bases and J by 7 bases, with 15 bases of the junction left unmatched. In DNA form, the CDR3 reads TGTGCCAGCAGAGCCACGATAAAGGGACTAGCGTGGAATGAGCAGTTCTTC. It translates to CASRATIKGLAWNEQFF.

The V call is TRBV2, the J call TRBJ2-7; D is possibly TRBD2 (5 bases). Germline values: CDR1 SNHLY, CDR2 FYNNEI. The CDR3 has 12 amino acids. With 6 bases removed from V and 4 bases from J, the gap between germline ends came to 10 bases. The CDR3 DNA reads TGTGCCAGCAGGAATGAGGGTTACGAGCAGTACTTC. It codes for CASRNEGYEQYF.

The chain is built from TRBV11-2 and TRBJ1-1; D is unresolved. V dropped 0 bases and J dropped 10 bases, with 9 bases sitting between them. This CDR3 spans 12 amino acids. Germline V gene data show CDR1 as SGHAT and CDR2 as FQNNGV. CDR3 protein: CASSLDGVGAFF. The CDR3 bases are TGTGCCAGCAGCTTAGATGGGGTAGGAGCTTTCTTT.

This chain joins TRBV28 and TRBJ2-7; D possibly uses TRBD1 or TRBD2 (6 bases each). Trimming left V 8 bases short and J 0 bases short, with 14 bases between. From germline, CDR1 is MDHEN and CDR2 SYDVKM. This CDR3 spans 14 amino acids. CDR3 region: CASGGHIPSYEQYF. The CDR3 DNA follows: TGTGCCAGCGGGGGGCACATCCCCTCCTACGAGCAGTACTTC.

CDR3 nucleotide sequence: TGTGCCAGCTCACCTCGGGAAGACTCCTACGAGCAGTACTTC. Translating gives CASSPREDSYEQYF. The chain combines TRBV18 with TRBJ2-7; D is possibly TRBD2 (5 bases). Germline CDR1 and CDR2: KGHSH and LQKENI. Trimming removed 3 bases from V and 0 bases from J, with 9 bases in between. The CDR3 consists of 14 residues. The full variable domain, rest sourced from reference TRBV18 and TRBJ2-7, is NAGVMQNPRHLVRRRGQEARLRCSPMKGHSHVYWYRQLPEEGLKFMVYLQKENIIDESGMPKERFSAEFPKEGPSILRIQQVVRGDSAAYFCASSPREDSYEQYFGPGTRLTVT.

V gene TRBV19 combines with J gene TRBJ2-1; D possibly corresponds to TRBD1 (6 bases). Trimming took off 4 bases at V and 4 bases at J, with 11 bases between the two ends. The CDR3 length is 14 residues. The germline CDR1 and CDR2 sequences are LNHDA and SQIVND (reference sequence). The CDR3 loop is CASSTPGVYNEQFF. CDR3 sequence (DNA): TGTGCCAGTAGTACCCCAGGGGTATACAATGAGCAGTTCTTC.

V usage is TRBV6-4 and J usage is TRBJ2-3; the D gene is possibly TRBD2 (6 bases). The CDR3 loop spans 15 amino acids. Germline CDR1 is MRHNA and CDR2 is SNTAGT. The germline V and J ends were trimmed by 5 bases and 2 bases, with 14 bases remaining between them. For the CDR3, the DNA is TGTGCCAGCAGTCCCACGGGGGAGGCCACAGATACGCAGTATTTT. This gives the protein CASSPTGEATDTQYF.

The chain joins TRBV6-2 or TRBV6-3 to TRBJ2-6, with D unresolved. The germline V gene has CDR1 MNHEY and CDR2 SVGEGT. V was clipped by 2 bases and J by 4 bases, with 6 bases between them. The CDR3 length is 14 residues. In nucleotides, the CDR3 is TGTGCCAGCAGTTACCCATGGGGGGCCAACGTCCTGACTTTC. Translated: CASSYPWGANVLTF.

This clone occurred once. The gene calls are TRBV9 and TRBJ2-6; possibly TRBD1 for D (5 bases). Between the trimmed V and J ends, which lost 5 bases and 7 bases, there was a span of 16 bases. This CDR3 comprises 15 residues. Germline values: CDR1 SGDLS, CDR2 YYNGEE. Here the CDR3 DNA reads TGTGCCAGCAGTCCGACGCTCCAGGGTGCCAACGTCCTGACTTTC. Its translation is CASSPTLQGANVLTF.

The V call is TRBV13, the J call TRBJ2-2; D is unclear. This CDR3 has 17 amino acids. Trimming took off 5 bases at V and 0 bases at J, with 16 bases between the two ends. Germline V lookup: CDR1 PRHDT, CDR2 FYEKMQ (reference sequence). The CDR3 DNA is TGTGCCAGCAGCCCCACCAATGAGGCTGCGAACACCGGGGAGCTGTTTTTT. Translated: CASSPTNEAANTGELFF.

The chain recombines TRBV5-1 with TRBJ2-2; 7 bases fit TRBD1. This CDR3 contains 15 residues. Unmatched junction bases numbered 11, after V lost 7 bases and J lost 5 bases. The germline CDR1 and CDR2 sequences are SGHRS and YFSETQ. The CDR3 loop is CASGPGQSKTGELFF. In DNA, the CDR3 is TGCGCCAGCGGACCGGGACAGTCCAAGACCGGGGAGCTGTTTTTT.

This rearrangement joins TRBV19 to TRBJ2-3, with 7 bases identical to TRBD1. CDR3 length equals 15 residues. The V segment lost 2 bases and the J segment 7 bases; nucleotides outside the gene matches: 9. The V gene's germline CDR1 is LNHDA and CDR2 SQIVND (reference sequence). The CDR3, as DNA: TGTGCCAGTAGTATAAAGGGCACAGGGGCGCATACGCAGTATTTT. Translated: CASSIKGTGAHTQYF.

The chain recombines TRBV28 with TRBJ2-7; 9 nucleotides match TRBD1. There are 14 residues in the CDR3. Germline CDR1 MDHEN, CDR2 SYDVKM. With 6 bases clipped from V and 4 bases from J, the junction kept 7 bases outside the gene matches. The CDR3 sequence: CASSTGGAGYEQYF. In nucleotides, the CDR3 is TGTGCCAGCAGCACAGGGGGCGCGGGTTACGAGCAGTACTTC.